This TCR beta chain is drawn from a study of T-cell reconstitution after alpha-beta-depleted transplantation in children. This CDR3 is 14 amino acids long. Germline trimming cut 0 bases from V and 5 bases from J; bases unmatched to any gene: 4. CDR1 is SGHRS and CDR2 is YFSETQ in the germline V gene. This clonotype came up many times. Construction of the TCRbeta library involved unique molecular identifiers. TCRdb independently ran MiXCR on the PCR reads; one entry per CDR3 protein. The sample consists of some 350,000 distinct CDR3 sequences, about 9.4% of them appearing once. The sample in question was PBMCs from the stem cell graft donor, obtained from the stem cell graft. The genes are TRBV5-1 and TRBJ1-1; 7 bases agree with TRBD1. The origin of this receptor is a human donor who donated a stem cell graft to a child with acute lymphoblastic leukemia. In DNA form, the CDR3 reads TGCGCCAGCAGCTTGGGACAGGGAAGTACTGAAGCTTTCTTT. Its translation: CASSLGQGSTEAFF.